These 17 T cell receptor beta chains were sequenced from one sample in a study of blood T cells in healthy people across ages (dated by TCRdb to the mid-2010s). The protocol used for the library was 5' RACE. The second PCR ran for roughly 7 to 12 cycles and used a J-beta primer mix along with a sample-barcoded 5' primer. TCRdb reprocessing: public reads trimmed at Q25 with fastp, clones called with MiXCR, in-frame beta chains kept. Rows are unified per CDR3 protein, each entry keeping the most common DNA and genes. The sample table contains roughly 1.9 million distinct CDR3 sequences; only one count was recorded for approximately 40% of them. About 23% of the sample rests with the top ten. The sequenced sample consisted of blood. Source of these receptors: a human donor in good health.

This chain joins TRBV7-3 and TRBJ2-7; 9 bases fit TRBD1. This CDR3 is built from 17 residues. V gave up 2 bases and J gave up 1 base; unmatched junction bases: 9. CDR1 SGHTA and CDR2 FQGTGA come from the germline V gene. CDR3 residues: CASSLYGFGQGSYEQYF. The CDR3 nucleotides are TGTGCCAGCAGCTTATATGGTTTTGGACAGGGGTCCTACGAGCAGTACTTC.

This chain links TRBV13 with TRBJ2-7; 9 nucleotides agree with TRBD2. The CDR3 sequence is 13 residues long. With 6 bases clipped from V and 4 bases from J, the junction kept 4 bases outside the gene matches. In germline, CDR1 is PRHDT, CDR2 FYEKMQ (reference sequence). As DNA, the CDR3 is TGTGCCAGCAGAACTAGCGGGTTGTACGAGCAGTACTTC. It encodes CASRTSGLYEQYF.

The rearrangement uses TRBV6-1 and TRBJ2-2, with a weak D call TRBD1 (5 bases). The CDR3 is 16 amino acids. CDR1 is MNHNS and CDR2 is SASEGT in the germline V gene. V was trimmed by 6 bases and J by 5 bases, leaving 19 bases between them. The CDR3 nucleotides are TGTGCCAGCAGGGAAACGGATAGGGGAAGAACCGGGGAGCTGTTTTTT. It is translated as CASRETDRGRTGELFF.

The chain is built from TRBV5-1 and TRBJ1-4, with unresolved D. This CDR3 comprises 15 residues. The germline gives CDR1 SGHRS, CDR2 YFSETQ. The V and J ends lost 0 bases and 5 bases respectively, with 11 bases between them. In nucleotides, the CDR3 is TGCGCCAGCAGCTTGGTCGGTCAGCTGAATGAAAAACTGTTTTTT. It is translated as CASSLVGQLNEKLFF.

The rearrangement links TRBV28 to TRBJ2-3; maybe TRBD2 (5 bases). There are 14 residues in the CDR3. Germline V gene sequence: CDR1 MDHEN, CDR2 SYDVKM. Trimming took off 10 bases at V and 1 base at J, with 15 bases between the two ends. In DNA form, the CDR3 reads TGTGCCACCTCTAGGGCGGGCGGCACAGATACGCAGTATTTT. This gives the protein CATSRAGGTDTQYF. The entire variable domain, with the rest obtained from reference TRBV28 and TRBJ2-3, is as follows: DVKVTQSSRYLVKRTGEKVFLECVQDMDHENMFWYRQDPGLGLRLIYFSYDVKMKEKGDIPEGYSVSREKKERFSLILESASTNQTSMYLCATSRAGGTDTQYFGPGTRLTVL.

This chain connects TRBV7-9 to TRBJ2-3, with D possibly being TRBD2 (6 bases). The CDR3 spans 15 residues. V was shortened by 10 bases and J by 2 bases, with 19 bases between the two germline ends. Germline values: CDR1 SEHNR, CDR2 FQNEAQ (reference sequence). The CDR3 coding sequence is TGTGCCACCCACCTGGGGGGTTATGACACAGATACGCAGTATTTT. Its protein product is CATHLGGYDTDTQYF.

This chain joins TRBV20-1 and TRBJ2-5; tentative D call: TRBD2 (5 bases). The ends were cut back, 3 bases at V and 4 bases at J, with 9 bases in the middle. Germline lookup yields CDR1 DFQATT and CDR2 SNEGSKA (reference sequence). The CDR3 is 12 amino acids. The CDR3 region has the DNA TGCAGTGCTAGTATACTAGGAGAGACCCAGTACTTC. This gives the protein CSASILGETQYF.

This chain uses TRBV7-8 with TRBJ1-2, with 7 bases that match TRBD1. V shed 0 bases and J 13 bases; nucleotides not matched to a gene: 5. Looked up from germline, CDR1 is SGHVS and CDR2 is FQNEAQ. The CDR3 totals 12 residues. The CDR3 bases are TGTGCCAGCAGCTTAGCAGGGGGCGCCTCCACCTTC. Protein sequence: CASSLAGGASTF. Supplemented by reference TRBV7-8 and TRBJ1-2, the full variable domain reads GAGVSQSPRYKVAKRGQDVALRCDPISGHVSLFWYQQALGQGPEFLTYFQNEAQLDKSGLPSDRFFAERPEGSVSTLKIQRTQQEDSAVYLCASSLAGGASTFGSGTRLTVV.

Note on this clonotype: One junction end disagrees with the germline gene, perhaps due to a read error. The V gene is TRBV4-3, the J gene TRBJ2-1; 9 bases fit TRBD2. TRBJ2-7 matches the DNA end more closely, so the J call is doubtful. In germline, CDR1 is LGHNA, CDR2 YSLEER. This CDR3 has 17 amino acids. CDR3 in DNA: TGCGCCAGCAGTCAAGAGGACTCAGCGGGGGGATACAATGAGCAGTACTTC. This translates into CASSQEDSAGGYNEQYF.

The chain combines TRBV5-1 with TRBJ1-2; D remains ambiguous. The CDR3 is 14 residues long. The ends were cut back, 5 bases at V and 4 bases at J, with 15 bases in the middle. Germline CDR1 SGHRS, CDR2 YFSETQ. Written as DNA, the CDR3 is TGCGCCAGCAGATCGGCCCAGGACTTCTATGGCTACACCTTC. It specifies CASRSAQDFYGYTF.

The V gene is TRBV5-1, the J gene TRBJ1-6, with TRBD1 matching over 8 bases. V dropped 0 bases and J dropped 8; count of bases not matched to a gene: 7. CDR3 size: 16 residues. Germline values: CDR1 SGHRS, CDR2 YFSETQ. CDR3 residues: CASSLEPGQGYSPLHF. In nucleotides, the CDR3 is TGCGCCAGCAGCTTGGAACCCGGACAGGGCTATTCACCCCTCCACTTT. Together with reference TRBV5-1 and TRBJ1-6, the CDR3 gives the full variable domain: KAGVTQTPRYLIKTRGQQVTLSCSPISGHRSVSWYQQTPGQGLQFLFEYFSETQRNKGNFPGRFSGRQFSNSRSEMNVSTLELGDSALYLCASSLEPGQGYSPLHFGNGTRLTVT.

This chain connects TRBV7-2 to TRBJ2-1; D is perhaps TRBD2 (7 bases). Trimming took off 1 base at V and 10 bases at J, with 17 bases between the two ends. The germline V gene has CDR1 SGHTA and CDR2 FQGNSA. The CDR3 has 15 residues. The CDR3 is CASSLEIARGGEQFF. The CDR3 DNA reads TGTGCCAGCAGCTTAGAAATCGCCAGGGGAGGGGAGCAGTTCTTC.

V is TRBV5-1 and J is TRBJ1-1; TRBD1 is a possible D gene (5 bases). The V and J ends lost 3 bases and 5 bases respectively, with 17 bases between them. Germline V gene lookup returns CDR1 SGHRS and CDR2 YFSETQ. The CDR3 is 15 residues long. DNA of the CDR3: TGCGCCAGCAGCTATGGGGGTAGGGGAGGAACTGAAGCTTTCTTT. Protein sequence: CASSYGGRGGTEAFF.

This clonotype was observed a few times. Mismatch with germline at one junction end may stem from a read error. CDR3 residues: CASSTGTLSSYDEQFF. The CDR3 coding sequence is TGCGCCAGCTCAACCGGGACACTTAGCTCCTACGATGAGCAGTTCTTC. The chain joins TRBV4-1 to TRBJ2-1, with D possibly matching TRBD1 (6 bases). Germline V gene data show CDR1 as MGHRA and CDR2 as YSYEKL. CDR3 length equals 16 residues.

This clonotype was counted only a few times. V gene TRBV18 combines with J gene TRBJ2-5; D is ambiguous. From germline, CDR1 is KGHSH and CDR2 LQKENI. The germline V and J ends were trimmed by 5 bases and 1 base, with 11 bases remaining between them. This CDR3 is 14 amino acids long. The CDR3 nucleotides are TGTGCCAGCTCAACCAGTATGTCCCAAGAGACCCAGTACTTC. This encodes CASSTSMSQETQYF.

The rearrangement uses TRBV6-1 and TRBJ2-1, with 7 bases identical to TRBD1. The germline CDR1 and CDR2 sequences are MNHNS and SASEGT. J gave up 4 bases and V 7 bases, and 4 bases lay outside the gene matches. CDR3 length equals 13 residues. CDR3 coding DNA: TGTGCCAGCACCTTGACAGGGTACAATGAGCAGTTCTTC. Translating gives CASTLTGYNEQFF.

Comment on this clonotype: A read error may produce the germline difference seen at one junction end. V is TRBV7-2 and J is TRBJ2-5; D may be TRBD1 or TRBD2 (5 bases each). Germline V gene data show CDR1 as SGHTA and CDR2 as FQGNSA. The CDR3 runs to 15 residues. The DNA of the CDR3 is TGTGCCAACAGCCGAGGGGCCCACAGCCAAGAGACCCAGTACTTC. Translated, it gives CANSRGAHSQETQYF.